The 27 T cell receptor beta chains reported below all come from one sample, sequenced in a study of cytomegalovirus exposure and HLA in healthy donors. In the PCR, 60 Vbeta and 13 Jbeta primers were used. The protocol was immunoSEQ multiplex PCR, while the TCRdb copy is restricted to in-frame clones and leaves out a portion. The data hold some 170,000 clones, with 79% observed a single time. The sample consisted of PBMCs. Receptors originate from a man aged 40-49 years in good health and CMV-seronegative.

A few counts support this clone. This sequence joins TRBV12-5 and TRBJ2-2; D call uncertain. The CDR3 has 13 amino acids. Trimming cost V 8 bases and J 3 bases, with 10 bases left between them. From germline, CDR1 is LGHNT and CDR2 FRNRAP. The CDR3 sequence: CASTREDTGELFF. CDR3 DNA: TGTGCTAGTACACGCGAGGACACCGGGGAGCTGTTTTTT.

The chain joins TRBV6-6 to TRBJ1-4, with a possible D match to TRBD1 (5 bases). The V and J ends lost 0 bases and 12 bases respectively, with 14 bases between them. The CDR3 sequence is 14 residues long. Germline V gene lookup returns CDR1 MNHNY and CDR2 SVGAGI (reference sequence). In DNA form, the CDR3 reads TGTGCCAGCAGTTACTCGAAAGCTTCCAGGGAACTGTTTTTT. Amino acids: CASSYSKASRELFF.

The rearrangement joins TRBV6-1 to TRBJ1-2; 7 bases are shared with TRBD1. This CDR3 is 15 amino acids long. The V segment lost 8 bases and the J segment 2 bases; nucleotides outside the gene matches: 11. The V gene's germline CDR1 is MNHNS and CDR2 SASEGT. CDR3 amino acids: CASARGGGENYGYTF. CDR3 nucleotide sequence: TGTGCCAGCGCTAGAGGAGGGGGCGAAAACTATGGCTACACCTTC.

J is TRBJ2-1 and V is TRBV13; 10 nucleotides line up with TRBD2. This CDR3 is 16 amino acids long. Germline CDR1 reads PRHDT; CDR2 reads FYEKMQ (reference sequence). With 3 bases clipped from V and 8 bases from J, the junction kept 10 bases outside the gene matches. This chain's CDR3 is CASSLAGLAVMDEQFF. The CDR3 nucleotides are TGTGCCAGCAGCTTGGCCGGACTAGCGGTTATGGATGAGCAGTTCTTC.

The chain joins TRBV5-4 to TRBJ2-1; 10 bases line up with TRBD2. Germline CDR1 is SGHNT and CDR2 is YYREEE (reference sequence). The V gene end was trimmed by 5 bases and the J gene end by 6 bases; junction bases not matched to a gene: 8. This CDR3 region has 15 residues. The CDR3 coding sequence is TGTGCCAGCAGTCCAGCGGGAGGGGGTTTCAATGAGCAGTTCTTC. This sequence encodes CASSPAGGGFNEQFF.

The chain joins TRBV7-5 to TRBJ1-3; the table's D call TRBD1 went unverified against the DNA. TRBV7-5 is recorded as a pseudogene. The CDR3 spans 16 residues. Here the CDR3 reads CARSSKGQFSGNTIYF. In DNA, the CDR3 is TGTGCCAGAAGCTCAAAAGGACAGTTCTCTGGAAACACCATATATTTT.

CDR3 nucleotides: TGTGCCAGCGGCCAGGACAGGGAAGAGACCCAGTACTTC. Its translation is CASGQDREETQYF. The V call is TRBV11-2, the J call TRBJ2-5; 8 bases align to TRBD1. CDR1 and CDR2 (germline): SGHAT, FQNNGV. This CDR3 is 13 amino acids long. J lost 3 bases, V lost 8 bases, and 5 bases had no gene match.

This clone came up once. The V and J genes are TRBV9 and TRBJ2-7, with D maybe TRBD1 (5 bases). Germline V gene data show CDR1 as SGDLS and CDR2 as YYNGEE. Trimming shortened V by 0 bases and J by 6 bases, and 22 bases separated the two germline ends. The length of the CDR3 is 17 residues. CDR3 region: CASSVDGLGQGGIEQYF. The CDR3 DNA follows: TGTGCCAGCAGCGTAGACGGATTGGGGCAGGGTGGGATCGAGCAGTACTTC.

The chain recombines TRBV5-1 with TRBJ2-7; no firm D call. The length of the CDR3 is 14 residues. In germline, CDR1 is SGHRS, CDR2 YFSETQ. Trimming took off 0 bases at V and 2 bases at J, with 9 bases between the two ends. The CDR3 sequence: CASSLDSPTYEQYF. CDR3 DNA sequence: TGCGCCAGCAGCTTGGACAGCCCTACCTACGAGCAGTACTTC.

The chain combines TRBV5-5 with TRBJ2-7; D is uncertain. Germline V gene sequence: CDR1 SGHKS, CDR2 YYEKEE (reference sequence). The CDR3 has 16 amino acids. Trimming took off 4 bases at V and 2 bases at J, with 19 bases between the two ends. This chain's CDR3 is CASSLAQSQVAYEQYF. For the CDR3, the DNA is TGTGCCAGCAGCCTGGCCCAGAGTCAGGTAGCCTACGAGCAGTACTTC.

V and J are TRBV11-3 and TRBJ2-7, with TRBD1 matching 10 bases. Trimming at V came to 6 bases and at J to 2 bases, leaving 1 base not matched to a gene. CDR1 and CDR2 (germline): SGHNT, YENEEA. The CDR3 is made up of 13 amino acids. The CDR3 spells CASSGQGAYEQYF. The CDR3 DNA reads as TGTGCCAGCAGTGGACAGGGGGCCTACGAGCAGTACTTC.

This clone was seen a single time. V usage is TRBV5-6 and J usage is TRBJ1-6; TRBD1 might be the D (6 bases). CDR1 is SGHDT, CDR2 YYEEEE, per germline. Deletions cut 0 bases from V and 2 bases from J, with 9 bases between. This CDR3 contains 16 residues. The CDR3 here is CASSLVQGTYNSPLHF. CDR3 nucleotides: TGTGCCAGCAGCTTGGTACAGGGAACCTATAATTCACCCCTCCACTTT.

DNA for the CDR3: TGTGCCAGCAGCAAGGGACTAGCGGGAGTCTATCCCAATGAGCAGTTCTTC. It encodes CASSKGLAGVYPNEQFF. The rearrangement links TRBV7-8 to TRBJ2-7, with 14 positions matching TRBD2. The J call may be wrong; the DNA end is better matched by TRBJ2-1. CDR3 length: 17 residues. CDR1 and CDR2 from the germline V gene are SGHVS and FQNEAQ.

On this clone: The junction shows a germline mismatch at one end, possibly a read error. The CDR3 here is CSSSLARAPNTEAFF. CDR3 sequence (DNA): TGTTCCAGCAGCTTAGCCAGGGCGCCTAACACTGAAGCTTTCTTT. The chain joins TRBV7-9 to TRBJ1-1; tentatively, D is TRBD1 (5 bases). Germline lookup yields CDR1 SEHNR and CDR2 FQNEAQ (reference sequence). This CDR3 spans 15 amino acids.

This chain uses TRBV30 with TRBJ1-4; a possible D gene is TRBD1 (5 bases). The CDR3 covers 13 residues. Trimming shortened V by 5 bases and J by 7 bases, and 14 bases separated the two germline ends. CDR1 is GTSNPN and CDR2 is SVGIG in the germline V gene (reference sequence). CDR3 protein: CAWDRGNPEKLFF. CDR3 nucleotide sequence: TGTGCCTGGGACCGGGGGAACCCTGAAAAACTGTTTTTT.

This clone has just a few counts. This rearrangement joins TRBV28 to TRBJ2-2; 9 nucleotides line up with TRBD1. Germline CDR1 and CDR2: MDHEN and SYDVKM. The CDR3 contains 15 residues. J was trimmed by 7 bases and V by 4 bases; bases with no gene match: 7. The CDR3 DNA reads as TGTGCCAGCAGTTCGCGGACAGGGGAGGTCGGGGAGCTGTTTTTT. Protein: CASSSRTGEVGELFF.

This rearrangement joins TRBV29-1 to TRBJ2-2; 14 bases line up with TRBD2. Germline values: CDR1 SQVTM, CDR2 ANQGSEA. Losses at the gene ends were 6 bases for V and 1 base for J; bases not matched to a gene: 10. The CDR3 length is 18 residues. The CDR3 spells CSVQLTSGRAENTGELFF. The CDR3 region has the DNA TGCAGCGTCCAGTTGACTAGCGGGAGGGCAGAGAACACCGGGGAGCTGTTTTTT.

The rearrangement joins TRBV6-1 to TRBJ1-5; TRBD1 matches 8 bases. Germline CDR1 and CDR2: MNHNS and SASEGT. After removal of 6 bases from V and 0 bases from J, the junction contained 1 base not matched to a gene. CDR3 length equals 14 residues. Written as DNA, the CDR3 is TGTGCCAGCAGGACAGGGGTTAGCAATCAGCCCCAGCATTTT. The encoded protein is CASRTGVSNQPQHF.

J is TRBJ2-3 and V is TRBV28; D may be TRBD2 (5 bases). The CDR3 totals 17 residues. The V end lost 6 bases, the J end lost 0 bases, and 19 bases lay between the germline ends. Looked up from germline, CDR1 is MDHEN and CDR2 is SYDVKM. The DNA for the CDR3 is TGTGCCAGCAGGAATAGGCAGCGGACCTCTAGCACAGATACGCAGTATTTT. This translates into CASRNRQRTSSTDTQYF.

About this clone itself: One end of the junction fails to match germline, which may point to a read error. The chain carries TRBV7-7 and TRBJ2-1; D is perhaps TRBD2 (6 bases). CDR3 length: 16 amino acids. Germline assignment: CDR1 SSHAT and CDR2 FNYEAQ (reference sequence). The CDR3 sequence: CASSLELGGSYNEQFF. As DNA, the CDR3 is TGTGCTAGCAGCTTAGAGCTGGGGGGCTCCTACAATGAGCAGTTCTTC.

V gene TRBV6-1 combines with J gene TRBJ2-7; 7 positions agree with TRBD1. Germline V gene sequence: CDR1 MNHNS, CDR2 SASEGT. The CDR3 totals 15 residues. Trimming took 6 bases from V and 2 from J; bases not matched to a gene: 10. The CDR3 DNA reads TGTGCCAGCAGCAGACGGACAGGCGAAACCTACGAGCAGTACTTC. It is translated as CASSRRTGETYEQYF.

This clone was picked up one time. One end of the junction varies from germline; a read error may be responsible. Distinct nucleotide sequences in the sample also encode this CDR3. The CDR3 sequence is CASSVLDGCLF. In DNA form, the CDR3 reads TGTGCCAGCAGCGTACTAGACGGTTGCCTCTTC. J is TRBJ2-1 and V is TRBV9; no clear D gene. Germline V gene sequence: CDR1 SGDLS, CDR2 YYNGEE. CDR3 length equals 11 residues.

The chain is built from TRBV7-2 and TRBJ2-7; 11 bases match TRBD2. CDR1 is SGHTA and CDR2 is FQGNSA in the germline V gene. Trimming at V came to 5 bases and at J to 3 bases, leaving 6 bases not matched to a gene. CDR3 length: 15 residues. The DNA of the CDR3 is TGTGCCAGCAGCCAAAGACTAGCGGGAAACTACGAGCAGTACTTC. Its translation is CASSQRLAGNYEQYF.

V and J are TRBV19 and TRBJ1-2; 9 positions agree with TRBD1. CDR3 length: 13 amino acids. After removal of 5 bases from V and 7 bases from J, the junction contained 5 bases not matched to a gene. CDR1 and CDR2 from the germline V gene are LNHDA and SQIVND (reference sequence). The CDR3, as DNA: TGTGCCAGTAGTGCGGACAGGGGACTTGGCTACACCTTC. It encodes CASSADRGLGYTF.

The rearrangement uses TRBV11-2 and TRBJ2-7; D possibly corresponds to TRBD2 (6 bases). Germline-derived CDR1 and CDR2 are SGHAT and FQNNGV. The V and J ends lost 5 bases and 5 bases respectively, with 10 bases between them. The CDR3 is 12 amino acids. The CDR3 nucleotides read TGTGCCAGCAGCCCGGGAGCGAACGAGCAGTACTTC. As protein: CASSPGANEQYF.

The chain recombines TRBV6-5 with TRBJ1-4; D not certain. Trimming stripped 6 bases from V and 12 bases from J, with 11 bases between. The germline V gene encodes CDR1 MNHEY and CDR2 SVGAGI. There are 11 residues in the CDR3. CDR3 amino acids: CASRGLAELFF. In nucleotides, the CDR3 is TGTGCCAGCAGAGGCTTGGCGGAACTGTTTTTT.

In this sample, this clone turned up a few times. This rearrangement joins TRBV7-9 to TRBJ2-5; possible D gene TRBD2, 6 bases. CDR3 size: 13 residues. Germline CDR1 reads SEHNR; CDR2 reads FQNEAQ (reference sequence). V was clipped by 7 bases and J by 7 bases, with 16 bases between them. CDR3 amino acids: CASNPGLEGTQYF. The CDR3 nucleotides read TGTGCCAGCAACCCGGGACTTGAGGGGACCCAGTACTTC.